A single TCR beta chain is shown here with its context. This clone has only one observation. Its antigen is unknown. Per-base qualities were not stored, and no clone one base away is much larger. Library preparation employed the immunoSEQ multiplex PCR assay. For the multiplex PCR, a mixture combining 60 forward primers for TCR Vbeta segments and 13 reverse primers for TCR Jbeta segments was used. The CDR3 region of rearranged TCR beta genes was amplified from genomic DNA with a multiplex PCR assay. The amplified TCR beta libraries were sequenced on the Illumina HiSeq System as 87-base-pair reads. The study's own analysis went as follows. A later analysis tallied 70 million to 100 million unique TCR beta chains across the 666 repertoires, and around 10 million of those chains were shared by two or more donors. To remove PCR and sequencing errors, raw reads were error-corrected and collapsed into unique sequences using a nearest-neighbor algorithm that merged closely related sequences. V, D and J gene segments were assigned by aligning CDR3 sequences to IMGT reference sequences. Each retained sequence needed at least a six-nucleotide match to both a V gene segment and a J gene segment. A rearrangement counted as productive if the CDR3 had no stop codons and remained in frame with V and J, and every other rearrangement counted as non-productive. Following IMGT convention, CDR3 was defined as the stretch from the second conserved V-encoded cysteine up to the conserved J-encoded phenylalanine. The earlier analysis of more than 450 of the donors excluded sequences that lacked an unambiguous match to a single V gene segment. In an earlier analysis of 500 to 750 of the donors, V segments were called functional above 56.7% productive rearrangements and were called segregating when the between-donor standard deviation exceeded 5%. To diagnose cytomegalovirus status from the catalog of TCR beta chain sequences, a statistical classification framework was built. In a later analysis, V and J genes were assigned by comparing TCR nucleotide sequences against IMGT/GENE-DB human TR gene sequences. Using the TCRdist pipeline, a later analysis assigned CDR3 sequences along with most-parsimonious VDJ recombination scenarios. In a later analysis, each TCR beta chain was defined by its CDR3 amino acid sequence together with its V-gene family, and reads without a unique V-gene family were excluded. To address suspected cross-contamination and a sequencing artifact, a later analysis removed 450 to 700 highly shared, low-generation-probability nucleotide sequences. A later analysis calculated a clonal expansion index for each public chain from normalized within-repertoire ranks of inferred template counts. In a later analysis, generation probabilities were computed using a VDJ recombination model fitted to out-of-frame rearrangements, and the results were checked against IGoR. Hypergeometric tests were used in a later analysis to score TCR-TCR, TCR-HLA and TCR-CMV co-occurrence, with a repertoire-size bias correction applied to the TCR pairs. False discovery rates were estimated in a later analysis by permuting HLA or CMV assignments 20 times. In a later analysis, co-occurring TCRs were grouped using DBSCAN, with TCRdist sequence similarity added in when clustering inside HLA-allele-positive subsets. Repertoires with fewer than 30,000 or more than 120,000 public chains, plus five repertoires with anomalous nucleotide sharing, were excluded from co-occurrence clustering. TCRdb provides this immuneACCESS table in a form limited to in-frame rearrangements. Some clones are lacking; in checked studies, under half of them reflect an unresolved V gene, and why the rest are absent is not known. V and J calls and clone size follow that table, whereas D and trimming were derived from the DNA. Across this sample there are some 180,000 clones, with around four fifths seen only once. The ten largest clonotypes hold over 1.5% of the sample.

The CDR3 has 16 amino acids, counting the end cysteine and phenylalanine. Only the CDR3 portion is preserved as DNA: 48 bases, with reading frame beginning at the first base. V gives up 6 bases and J gives up 6 bases, and the segment between their germline ends measures 21 bases. From a lookup of the germline V gene (reference sequence), CDR1 and CDR2 are LNHDA and SQIVND. The sample belongs to a study of cytomegalovirus exposure and HLA in healthy donors (dated by TCRdb to 2016 to 2017). Regarding the study in general: An earlier analysis of several hundred of the donors reported 276 Gb of sequence data and 117 million unique TCR beta sequences from approximately 180 million T cells. Roughly 300 gigabases of sequencing data and around 80 million unique TCR sequences made up an early release that covered over 550 HLA-typed donors. Of the roughly 400 genotyped donors, over 65% fell in the genetic ancestry cluster associated with self-reported Caucasian donors. The study was designed to test whether signatures of past pathogen exposure could be identified by cataloging public T cell receptors. The T cell repertoires of 550 to 850 subjects were profiled by immunosequencing and related to cytomegalovirus serostatus. A separate validation cohort of 100 to 150 different subjects was used in addition to the approximately 670-subject first cohort. To predict cytomegalovirus infection status, the study brought together high-throughput TCR immunosequencing, statistical association of individual TCRs with disease status, and machine learning. In a later analysis, previously published TCR beta repertoires from 500 to 750 donors were re-analyzed and high-resolution HLA genotyping was added so that TCR occurrence patterns could be studied. The later analysis used no new phenotypic data to find candidate immune exposures, relying instead on TCR beta sequences and their occurrence across donors. To decide whether each TCR beta V gene segment behaved as functional or pseudogenic, an earlier analysis of approximately 590 of the donors relied on high-throughput TCR beta sequencing. Alongside the repertoire data, information on donor age, sex, ethnicity and CMV serostatus was compiled. In a later genetic analysis, genome-wide SNP genotypes for 398 of the 666 donors were used, and that subset was treated as a discovery cohort. Every repertoire in the discovery cohort had been generated on one and the same sequencing platform. HLA typing included class I and class II loci at four-digit resolution. The number of typed donors differed by locus: 629-630 for A, B, C, DRB1 and DQB1; 500 to 550 for DQA1; approximately 610 for DPA1; and around 470 for DPB1. Five DR-DQ haplotypes were treated as single units for association and clustering because of strong linkage in the cohort. On average, over 200,000 unique TCR beta nucleotide sequences were sequenced per donor among several hundred genotyped donors of the cohort, with approximately 18% of those sequences being non-productive. Results the study describes overall, beyond this receptor: Specific HLA alleles were associated with 16,951 TCR beta sequences at a false discovery rate of 0.05 in a later analysis. Correlated functional status among segregating V segments might reflect linkage disequilibrium, but an unknown experimental factor could not be ruled out. According to a later analysis, TCR association rates differed among HLA loci, with DRB1 alleles showing the most associated TCRs and HLA-C alleles showing the fewest. A few of the identified cytomegalovirus-associated TCR beta chains were confirmed in vitro to be specific for cytomegalovirus antigens. Across donors, most TCR sequences were observed very rarely, whereas some public TCRs were present in many individuals. A later genetic analysis associated a missense DCLRE1C variant with V-gene and J-gene trimming of TCR beta chains, and an independent cohort replicated the association. A later analysis found that most CMV-associated TCR beta chains appeared HLA-restricted, with HLA associations seemingly driven largely by CMV exposure. A total of fewer than 200 TCR beta chains were listed by the study as associated with cytomegalovirus. Because HLA typing was missing for some donors at each locus, association tests included only the typed subset. According to the authors, the approach could potentially be generalized to other disease states and immunological phenotypes. In a later analysis, HLA-associated TCR beta chains showed more clonal expansion and lower generation probabilities than non-associated chains that were equally common. The cohort was sequenced for TCR beta chains only, and without alpha or paired-chain data the features that could be detected were limited. The presence/absence analyses assumed that sequencing depth was roughly uniform across donors, and that assumption may not be true. Some IMGT-functional V segments, including TRBV6-2 and TRBV6-3, could not be distinguished by the 87-base-pair reads and were therefore excluded. Strong co-occurrence of HLA alleles, especially DR and DQ, made assigning TCR associations to individual alleles difficult. According to a later genetic analysis, donors in an Asian-associated ancestry cluster had fewer N-insertions in productive TCRs than the approximately 630-donor mean. A further reported finding was that TCR beta sequences accurately predicted the HLA-A and HLA-B alleles for most subjects in the first cohort. The sequencing pipeline was judged likely to have produced a cluster of highly shared sequence variants as a technical artifact. The classifier was reported to diagnose cytomegalovirus status with high specificity and sensitivity in both the original and validation cohorts. CMV serostatus was the only immune exposure information available for the cohort. In an earlier analysis of some 500 of the donors, most TCR beta V segments were observed in productive rearrangements about 87% or about 30% of the time, broadly matching IMGT annotations. Several of the top co-occurrence clusters appeared to be linked to parvovirus B19, influenza, CMV and Epstein-Barr virus, according to a later analysis. Because counts were too low, roughly 17 rarely observed V segments, including chromosome 9 orphons, were left out of the earlier analysis of several hundred of the donors.

The cohort comprised 670 or so healthy bone marrow donors. All cohort members were sampled while nominally healthy, although unrecorded immune exposures were likely present. The donor was CMV seropositive and belonged to the group of 250 to 350 seropositive cohort members. Each donor provided a peripheral blood sample, and peripheral blood mononuclear cells were used for TCR beta sequencing. Genomic DNA was extracted from the blood cell samples with the Qiagen DNeasy Blood Extraction Kit. The sample was PBMCs. Recombination joined TRBV19 with TRBJ1-3, with TRBD1 perhaps the D gene, on 5 matching bases. The sequence was obtained from a man aged 35 to 55 in good health and CMV-seropositive. The CDR3 reads as follows: CASRLATVSLENTIYF. The nucleotide sequence reads TGTGCCAGTAGGCTCGCGACAGTTTCGCTCGAAAACACCATATATTTT.